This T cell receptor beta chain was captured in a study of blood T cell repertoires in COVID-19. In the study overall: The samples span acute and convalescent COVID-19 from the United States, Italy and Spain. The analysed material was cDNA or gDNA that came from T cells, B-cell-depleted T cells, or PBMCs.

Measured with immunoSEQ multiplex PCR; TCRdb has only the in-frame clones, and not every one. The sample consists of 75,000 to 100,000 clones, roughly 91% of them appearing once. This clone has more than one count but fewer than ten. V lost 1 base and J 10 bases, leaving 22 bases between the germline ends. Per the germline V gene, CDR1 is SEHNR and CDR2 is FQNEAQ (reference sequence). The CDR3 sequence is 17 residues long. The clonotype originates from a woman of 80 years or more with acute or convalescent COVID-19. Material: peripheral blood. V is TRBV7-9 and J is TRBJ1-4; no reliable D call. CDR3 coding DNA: TGTGCCAGCAGCTTAGGACCCCACGGGGTGAGCCTGGGAAAACTGTTTTTT. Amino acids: CASSLGPHGVSLGKLFF.